Listed below are T cell receptor beta chains from one sample, sequenced in a study of early T cells in non-severe SARS-CoV-2 infection. TCRdb reanalysed the 5' RACE reads using MiXCR and keeps one entry per CDR3 protein. The profile shows 55,000 to 75,000 distinct CDR3 sequences, over 9% of them singletons. Sequencing was carried out using whole blood. These receptors all come from an adult who was a healthcare worker with PCR-confirmed SARS-CoV-2 infection or an uninfected control (not recorded which). CDR3s include the opening cysteine and the closing phenylalanine or tryptophan. D genes are given only for firm matches. Expanded clones are given a class, and other clones once, few, many or no size at all.

abundance,d_gene,v_gene,j_gene,CDR3nt,CDR3aa
NA,NA,TRBV29-1,TRBJ1-5,TGCAGCGTTGCATATGGGGGCGATCAGCCCCAGCATTTT,CSVAYGGDQPQHF
NA,TRBD1,TRBV6-6,TRBJ2-3,TGTGCCAGCAATGGACAGGGGCGCACAGATACGCAGTATTTT,CASNGQGRTDTQYF
few,NA,TRBV6-4,TRBJ2-1,TGTGCCAGCAGTGACTCTGCTAACAATGAGCAGTTCTTC,CASSDSANNEQFF
many,NA,TRBV6-6,TRBJ2-3,TGTGCCAGCAGTTTCCGGACAGACACAGATACGCAGTATTTT,CASSFRTDTDTQYF
few,TRBD2,TRBV7-9,TRBJ2-5,TGTGCCAGCAGCTTAGGCGGGGGGGCTGAGACCCAGTACTTC,CASSLGGGAETQYF
many,NA,TRBV5-1,TRBJ2-1,TGCGCCAGCAGCTTGGGGTTGATAGGTGAGCAGTTCTTC,CASSLGLIGEQFF
few,NA,TRBV7-9,TRBJ2-5,TGTGCCAGCAGCTTAGCGCAGGGCCCACAAGAGACCCAGTACTTC,CASSLAQGPQETQYF
NA,TRBD1,TRBV20-1,TRBJ1-6,TGCAGTGCTGGACAGGGACAATCCCTTAATTCACCCCTCCACTTT,CSAGQGQSLNSPLHF
many,NA,TRBV7-8,TRBJ2-3,TGTGCCAGCAGCTTAGCTGAAGGGGATACGCAGTATTTT,CASSLAEGDTQYF
NA,NA,TRBV29-1,TRBJ1-2,TGCAGCGTTTTGGCCGCGGGTGGAGGATATGGCTACACCTTC,CSVLAAGGGYGYTF
many,NA,TRBV5-6,TRBJ2-7,TGTGCCAGCAGCTTACACAGGGCCTACGAGCAGTACTTC,CASSLHRAYEQYF
NA,NA,TRBV2,TRBJ2-5,TGTGCCAGCAGTGGGGGACTTCGTACAGAAGAGACCCAGTACTTC,CASSGGLRTEETQYF
many,TRBD2,TRBV2,TRBJ2-5,TGTGCCAGCAGGCCCGGGACTAGCGGGGGGCAAGAGACCCAGTACTTC,CASRPGTSGGQETQYF
NA,TRBD2,TRBV5-4,TRBJ2-5,TGTGCCAGCAGCAAGGACCCCGCGGGGGGATTACAAGAGACCCAGTACTTC,CASSKDPAGGLQETQYF
many,TRBD1,TRBV18,TRBJ1-2,TGTGCCAGCTCACCCGGGACAGTATCTGGCTACACCTTC,CASSPGTVSGYTF
few,NA,TRBV11-2,TRBJ1-2,TGTGCCAGCAGCTTAGGGACAGCTAACTATGGCTACACCTTC,CASSLGTANYGYTF
many,NA,TRBV20-1,TRBJ1-2,TGCAGTGCTGGCCCAGCGTGGGGTAATGGAGGCTACACCTTC,CSAGPAWGNGGYTF
NA,NA,TRBV28,TRBJ2-1,TGTGCCAGCAGTATGACTGAGCAGTTCTTC,CASSMTEQFF
many,NA,TRBV7-8,TRBJ2-5,TGTGCCAGCAGCTTAATTGTACTTGAGACCCAGTACTTC,CASSLIVLETQYF
many,TRBD1,TRBV7-9,TRBJ1-1,TGTGCCAGCAGCTTCCCCGGGACAGGGGTTGTTGAAGCTTTCTTT,CASSFPGTGVVEAFF
few,TRBD2,TRBV9,TRBJ2-7,TGTGCCAGCAGCGTAGACGGGACTAACTACGAGCAGTACTTC,CASSVDGTNYEQYF
NA,TRBD2,TRBV7-9,TRBJ2-3,TGTGCCAGCAGCTTGCGGTTTCGGACTAGCGGCGCAGATACGCAGTATTTT,CASSLRFRTSGADTQYF
NA,TRBD2,TRBV30,TRBJ2-1,TGTGCCTGGAGTGTAGAACTAGCGGGGGCGAGTGAGCAGTTCTTC,CAWSVELAGASEQFF
few,TRBD1,TRBV2,TRBJ1-5,TGTGCCAGCACGGGGGGACAGGGCAATCAGCCCCAGCATTTT,CASTGGQGNQPQHF
once,NA,TRBV11-2,TRBJ2-6,TGTGCCAGTAATTTTCGTGGAGCGCCGGGCCCCGGGGCCAACGTCCTGACTTTC,CASNFRGAPGPGANVLTF
NA,NA,TRBV6-5,TRBJ2-2,TGTGCCAGCAGTTGGTCAGGGACCGGGGAGCTGTTTTTT,CASSWSGTGELFF
many,NA,TRBV29-1,TRBJ1-2,TGCAGCGTTGAAGAAGTCAGGGGTCACGGCTACACCTTC,CSVEEVRGHGYTF
few,NA,TRBV6-2/TRBV6-3,TRBJ1-1,TGTGCCAGCAGTTATGGCGGCGTTTCTGAAGCTTTCTTT,CASSYGGVSEAFF
many,NA,TRBV5-1,TRBJ1-5,TGCGCCAGCAGCTTGGACGGGCGCGGCAATCAGCCCCAGCATTTT,CASSLDGRGNQPQHF
few,TRBD1,TRBV12-3/TRBV12-4,TRBJ1-4,TGTGCCAGCAGTTTAGGGGACAGAGTTGAAAAACTGTTTTTT,CASSLGDRVEKLFF
NA,NA,TRBV30,TRBJ1-1,TGTGCCTGGTTAAGGCTTAGGGCCCATGAAGCTTTCTTT,CAWLRLRAHEAFF
many,NA,TRBV2,TRBJ1-1,TGTGCCAGCAGTGAAGGTATAGGAGCTGAAGCTTTCTTT,CASSEGIGAEAFF
few,NA,TRBV2,TRBJ2-2,TGTGCCAGCAGTGAGCGGGGCAGGGTCGGCACCGGGGAGCTGTTTTTT,CASSERGRVGTGELFF
many,NA,TRBV20-1,TRBJ2-3,TGCAGTGCTAGAGATCCCAAGACTAGCACAGATACGCAGTATTTT,CSARDPKTSTDTQYF
many,NA,TRBV20-1,TRBJ2-2,TGCAGTGCGTCGAGGGAGACCGGGGAGCTGTTTTTT,CSASRETGELFF
NA,NA,TRBV6-1,TRBJ1-1,TGTGCCAGCAGTGAAGGGACAAGGAAGACTGAAGCTTTCTTT,CASSEGTRKTEAFF
few,NA,TRBV2,TRBJ2-3,TGTGCCAGCAGTGAATGGGGGACTCTAGCGCAGTATTTT,CASSEWGTLAQYF
NA,TRBD2,TRBV12-3/TRBV12-4,TRBJ2-1,TGTGCCAGCACCCCCGGACTAGCGGGGGTGTACAATGAGCAGTTCTTC,CASTPGLAGVYNEQFF
NA,NA,TRBV15,TRBJ2-3,TGTGCCACCAGCAGAGATGCGGGGCATTACACAGATACGCAGTATTTT,CATSRDAGHYTDTQYF
many,NA,TRBV18,TRBJ2-4,TGTGCCAGCTCACCAGTGGCGAGGGTTCTAGCCAAAAACATTCAGTACTTC,CASSPVARVLAKNIQYF
many,NA,TRBV12-3/TRBV12-4,TRBJ2-7,TGTGCCAGCAGTTCCCTGGCGAAGTACGAGCAGTACTTC,CASSSLAKYEQYF
many,NA,TRBV10-2,TRBJ1-1,TGCGCCAGCAGTCAGAGGGACGGTATGAACACTGAAGCTTTCTTT,CASSQRDGMNTEAFF
few,NA,TRBV6-1,TRBJ1-1,TGTGCCAGCAGGGAAGGTGGGGAGCCCGGAGCTTTCTTT,CASREGGEPGAFF
NA,TRBD1,TRBV14,TRBJ1-1,TGTGCCAGCAGCCAGAGGACAGGGAGAAACACTGAAGCTTTCTTT,CASSQRTGRNTEAFF
many,NA,TRBV20-1,TRBJ2-1,TGCAGTGCTAGAGTGGGGGGCCCTTACAATGAGCAGTTCTTC,CSARVGGPYNEQFF
many,TRBD1,TRBV7-6,TRBJ1-1,TGTGCCAGCAGCTTAAACAGGGGATCTGAAGCTTTCTTT,CASSLNRGSEAFF